This T cell receptor (beta chain) was captured by sequencing in a study of shared clonotypes between healthy human individuals. Study information: Each donor's CD4 naive and CD4 memory cells filled three plates apiece, CD8 naive two, and CD8 memory one.

Study-wide points: Estimated richness values were generally larger in naive subsets than in memory subsets.

Clones were read by immunoSEQ multiplex PCR, and TCRdb kept only the in-frame ones, dropping some. The sample includes a few million clones, under 97% of them seen just once. V shed 1 base, J shed 6 bases, and the junction held 6 bases outside the gene matches. This CDR3 spans 16 amino acids. CDR1 and CDR2 from the germline V gene are SGHTA and FQGNSA. On this clone: The antigen is undetermined.

The clonotype was recovered from a man between 18 and 29 years old in good health. Sequencing was done on a sample of naive CD4+ T cells sorted from blood. As to subset: CD45RA+ positively selected. The chain uses TRBV7-2 and TRBJ2-7; 13 nucleotides align to TRBD2. CDR3 DNA: TGTGCCAGCAGCTTAGTTGGGACTAGCGGGACAAGCGAGCAGTACTTC. Translation: CASSLVGTSGTSEQYF.